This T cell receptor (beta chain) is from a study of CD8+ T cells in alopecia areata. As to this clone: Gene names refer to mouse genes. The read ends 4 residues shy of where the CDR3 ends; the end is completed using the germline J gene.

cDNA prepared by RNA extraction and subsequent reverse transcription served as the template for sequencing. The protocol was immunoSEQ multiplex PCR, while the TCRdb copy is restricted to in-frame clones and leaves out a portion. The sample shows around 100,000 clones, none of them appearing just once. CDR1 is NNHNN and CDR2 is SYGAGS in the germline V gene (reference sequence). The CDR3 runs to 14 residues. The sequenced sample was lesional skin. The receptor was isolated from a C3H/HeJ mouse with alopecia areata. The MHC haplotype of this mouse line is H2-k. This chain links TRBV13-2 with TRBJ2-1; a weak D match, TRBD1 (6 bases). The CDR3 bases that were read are TGTGCCAGCGGTGACCGGACAGAGAGGGCT. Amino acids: CASGDRTERA. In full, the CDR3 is CASGDRTERAEQFF.